This T cell receptor (beta chain) was sequenced during a study of chemoradiotherapy in HPV16-positive cancers. Across the study: Functional T-cell assays on a couple of HPV16-positive patients' cells defined candidate HPV-specific clones and common TCR motifs.

Sequenced by immunoSEQ multiplex PCR; TCRdb stores in-frame clones only, minus some. The sample contains tens of thousands of clones, approximately 90% of which appear only once. The CDR3 consists of 16 residues. The V gene's germline CDR1 is SGHRS and CDR2 YFSETQ. V was clipped by 0 bases and J by 4 bases; unmatched bases: 6. A note on this clone: The antigen remains unidentified.

The study, taken as a whole, reports: HPV-responsive T-cell expansion during chemoradiotherapy was linked to improved recurrence-free survival in HPV16-positive patients. The functional HPV-specific definition rests on just a couple of HPV16-positive patients. Candidate HPV-specific clones and E7-related TCR motifs grew in tumor during treatment.

The TCR comes from a human donor with HPV-associated anogenital cancer. This chain uses TRBV5-1 with TRBJ1-2; 10 nucleotides line up with TRBD1. Sequencing used blood, obtained from a patient who underwent chemoradiotherapy. CDR3 protein: CASSLARQGATYGYTF. The CDR3 bases are TGCGCCAGCAGCTTGGCCAGACAGGGGGCAACCTATGGCTACACCTTC.